These 29 T cell receptor beta chains originate from one sample sequenced in a study of OX40 agonist ivuxolimab in advanced cancers. Repertoires were generated with immunoSEQ multiplex PCR, while TCRdb's copy carries only in-frame clones and drops some. Of about 75,000 clones listed, approximately 86% are singletons. Sequenced material: CD4+ or CD8+ T cells sorted from blood, taken in a trial of the OX40 agonist ivuxolimab. The origin of the receptors is an adult with an advanced solid tumor such as melanoma, head and neck, liver or kidney cancer.

This chain uses TRBV27 with TRBJ2-1; 9 positions agree with TRBD1. Trimming removed 2 bases from V and 5 bases from J; junction bases left unmatched: 7. This CDR3 region has 16 residues. Germline CDR1 reads MNHEY; CDR2 reads SMNVEV (reference sequence). CDR3 sequence: CASSLNGDRANNEQFF. Here the CDR3 DNA reads TGTGCCAGCAGTTTAAACGGGGACAGGGCAAACAATGAGCAGTTCTTC.

This CDR3 reads CASGQGFGEQFF. The CDR3 bases are TGTGCCAGCGGGCAGGGGTTTGGTGAGCAGTTCTTC. The J gene is TRBJ2-1, the V gene TRBV18, with D perhaps TRBD1 (6 bases). The CDR3 loop spans 12 amino acids. The V end lost 8 bases, the J end lost 9 bases, and 14 bases lay between the germline ends. CDR1 and CDR2 from the germline V gene are KGHSH and LQKENI.

CDR3 amino acids: CASSLGQKYEAFF. CDR3 sequence (DNA): TGTGCCAGCAGCTTGGGACAGAAATATGAAGCTTTCTTT. The chain couples TRBV5-6 to TRBJ1-1, with D perhaps matching TRBD1 (5 bases). The germline V gene has CDR1 SGHDT and CDR2 YYEEEE. V lost 0 bases, J lost 7 bases, and 10 bases lay in between. The CDR3 spans 13 residues.

This chain joins TRBV6-6 and TRBJ2-7; D gene unclear. The CDR3 spans 13 residues. The germline V gene has CDR1 MNHNY and CDR2 SVGAGI (reference sequence). V was clipped by 6 bases and J by 0 bases, with 9 bases between them. The CDR3 DNA follows: TGTGCCAGCAGCCCTTCGACCTCCTACGAGCAGTACTTC. This gives the protein CASSPSTSYEQYF.

This rearrangement joins TRBV5-6 to TRBJ1-2; 7 bases map to TRBD1. CDR1 and CDR2 from the germline V gene are SGHDT and YYEEEE. V shed 5 bases, J shed 0 bases, and the junction held 13 bases outside the gene matches. The CDR3 runs 17 residues. In nucleotides, the CDR3 is TGTGCCAGCAGGTTGCGCAATACAGGGGTAGCTAACTATGGCTACACCTTC. This codes for CASRLRNTGVANYGYTF.

The rearrangement uses TRBV19 and TRBJ1-3, with D tentatively TRBD1 (6 bases). The CDR3 contains 13 residues. The germline V gene encodes CDR1 LNHDA and CDR2 SQIVND (reference sequence). V was clipped by 7 bases and J by 0 bases, with 7 bases between them. CDR3: CASKDSSGNTIYF. CDR3 bases: TGTGCCAGTAAGGACAGCTCTGGAAACACCATATATTTT.

The chain has TRBV11-2 and TRBJ2-1; D may be TRBD2 (6 bases). This CDR3 contains 13 residues. The germline V and J ends were trimmed by 6 bases and 10 bases, with 16 bases remaining between them. Germline V gene lookup returns CDR1 SGHAT and CDR2 FQNNGV. The CDR3 loop is CASSSLAGQEQFF. For the CDR3, the DNA is TGTGCCAGCAGTTCACTAGCAGGGCAAGAGCAGTTCTTC.

The chain recombines TRBV7-2 with TRBJ1-5; D remains unclear. CDR3 length equals 14 residues. The V and J ends lost 1 base and 7 bases respectively, with 11 bases between them. Germline V gene lookup returns CDR1 SGHTA and CDR2 FQGNSA. CDR3 coding DNA: TGTGCCAGCAGCTTAGGGGCAATTGGCCAGCCCCAGCATTTT. This translates into CASSLGAIGQPQHF.

CDR3 region: CASSPEQGLAGANVLTF. DNA for the CDR3: TGTGCCAGTAGTCCTGAACAGGGTCTAGCTGGGGCCAACGTCCTGACTTTC. The chain is built from TRBV19 and TRBJ2-6; the D gene is possibly TRBD1 (6 bases). The V and J ends lost 5 bases and 2 bases respectively, with 16 bases between them. CDR3 length: 17 residues. In germline, CDR1 is LNHDA, CDR2 SQIVND (reference sequence).

The gene calls are TRBV25-1 and TRBJ2-2; no clear D gene. This CDR3 has 14 amino acids. Germline V CDR1 and CDR2: MGHDK, SYGVNS. The germline V and J ends were trimmed by 3 bases and 4 bases, with 9 bases remaining between them. In nucleotides, the CDR3 is TGTGCCAGCAGTGATTCTCTGCTCACCGGGGAGCTGTTTTTT. This sequence encodes CASSDSLLTGELFF.

V gene TRBV28 combines with J gene TRBJ2-5, with D perhaps TRBD1 (6 bases). The J call is in doubt because the DNA end fits TRBJ2-7 better. This CDR3 has 14 residues. From germline, CDR1 is MDHEN and CDR2 SYDVKM. CDR3 DNA sequence: TGTGCCAGCAGAGGGGGATATTTAACCTACGAGCAGTACTTC. Its translation: CASRGGYLTYEQYF.

This clone was seen once. The genes are TRBV4-1 and TRBJ1-3, with D hard to call. V dropped 3 bases and J dropped 0 bases, with 6 bases sitting between them. This CDR3 is built from 14 residues. Germline V gene lookup returns CDR1 MGHRA and CDR2 YSYEKL. CDR3 in DNA: TGCGCCAGCAGCCACACGTTCTCTGGAAACACCATATATTTT. Amino acids: CASSHTFSGNTIYF.

The V gene is TRBV11-2, the J gene TRBJ2-7; D is unresolved. Germline V gene sequence: CDR1 SGHAT, CDR2 FQNNGV. This CDR3 comprises 13 residues. V shed 4 bases and J shed 3 bases, with 10 bases lying between them. The CDR3 loop reads CASSSELIYEQYF. In DNA, the CDR3 is TGTGCCAGCAGCTCAGAGTTGATCTACGAGCAGTACTTC.

This chain links TRBV7-2 with TRBJ2-2, with unresolved D. Trimming took off 2 bases at V and 7 bases at J, with 8 bases between the two ends. Germline V CDR1 and CDR2: SGHTA, FQGNSA. This CDR3 has 13 residues. The CDR3 loop is CASSLWVNGELFF. DNA for the CDR3: TGTGCCAGCAGCTTATGGGTTAACGGGGAGCTGTTTTTT.

The chain combines TRBV19 with TRBJ1-1; unclear D gene. The V end lost 1 base, the J end lost 6 bases, and 9 bases lay between the germline ends. The V gene's germline CDR1 is LNHDA and CDR2 SQIVND (reference sequence). The CDR3 runs to 13 residues. In nucleotides, the CDR3 is TGTGCCAGTAGTATAGGGGAGACCGCTGAAGCTTTCTTT. It codes for CASSIGETAEAFF.

The chain recombines TRBV6-1 with TRBJ1-6, with D maybe TRBD1 (6 bases). CDR3 length: 15 residues. Germline V gene data show CDR1 as MNHNS and CDR2 as SASEGT. V lost 7 bases, J lost 7 bases, and 17 bases lay in between. The CDR3 here is CASTLTRTANSPLHF. CDR3 bases: TGTGCCAGCACCTTAACCCGGACAGCAAATTCACCCCTCCACTTT.

The chain has TRBV7-7 and TRBJ1-1; D not certain. V lost 5 bases, J lost 0 bases, and 7 bases lay in between. CDR1 and CDR2 from the germline V gene are SSHAT and FNYEAQ (reference sequence). The CDR3 runs to 13 residues. The CDR3 sequence is CASSTTLNTEAFF. The DNA for the CDR3 is TGTGCCAGCAGCACCACCTTGAACACTGAAGCTTTCTTT.

The rearrangement uses TRBV27 and TRBJ1-2; 11 nucleotides align to TRBD1. The junction had 7 bases not matched to a gene; V was cut back by 5 bases and J by 8 bases. The CDR3 covers 14 residues. Germline values: CDR1 MNHEY, CDR2 SMNVEV (reference sequence). The CDR3 spells CASSGPGQGGGYTF. CDR3 bases: TGTGCCAGCAGTGGACCGGGACAGGGGGGAGGCTACACCTTC.

The chain links TRBV10-3 to TRBJ2-7, with 16 positions matching TRBD2. After removal of 5 bases from V and 4 bases from J, the junction contained 14 bases not matched to a gene. CDR3 size: 19 residues. Germline CDR1 and CDR2: ENHRY and SYGVKD. The CDR3 DNA follows: TGTGCCATCAGTCCTTTACAGGGGACTAGCGGGAGGGCATTGTACGAGCAGTACTTC. This encodes CAISPLQGTSGRALYEQYF.

The V and J genes are TRBV4-3 and TRBJ1-6; 11 bases agree with TRBD1. CDR1 is LGHNA, CDR2 YSLEER, per germline. The length of the CDR3 is 15 residues. Trimming took 0 bases from V and 9 from J; bases not matched to a gene: 1. CDR3 nucleotides: TGCGCCAGCAGCCAAGATGGGACAGGGGGTTCACCCCTCCACTTT. This codes for CASSQDGTGGSPLHF.

The chain joins TRBV28 to TRBJ1-3, with D unresolved. Germline assignment: CDR1 MDHEN and CDR2 SYDVKM. The V end was cut by 3 bases, the J end by 0 bases, with 12 bases between. CDR3 length equals 16 residues. The CDR3 DNA reads as TGTGCCAGCAGTTTGAAATCCCCGAGCTCTGGAAACACCATATATTTT. Amino acid sequence: CASSLKSPSSGNTIYF.

This clone was counted ten times or more. The chain carries TRBV11-2 and TRBJ1-5, with a tentative D call TRBD1 (6 bases). Germline CDR1 and CDR2: SGHAT and FQNNGV. V was clipped by 5 bases and J by 6 bases, with 14 bases between them. The CDR3 runs 14 residues. Written as DNA, the CDR3 is TGTGCCAGCAGCCCCTCAGGGGCGGGTCAGCCCCAGCATTTT. This translates into CASSPSGAGQPQHF.

The chain recombines TRBV2 with TRBJ2-5; TRBD2 might be the D (6 bases). Trimming removed 4 bases at V and 7 bases at J, with 13 bases between. Germline CDR1 is SNHLY and CDR2 is FYNNEI. The CDR3 covers 13 residues. CDR3 sequence reads: CASSVEGRGTQYF. The DNA of the CDR3 is TGTGCCAGCAGTGTCGAGGGGCGGGGGACCCAGTACTTC.

This sequence joins TRBV11-3 and TRBJ2-1, with D perhaps TRBD2 (5 bases). The V gene's germline CDR1 is SGHNT and CDR2 YENEEA. V was pared by 5 bases and J by 3 bases, with 14 bases between. CDR3 length equals 15 residues. Written as DNA, the CDR3 is TGTGCCAGCAGCATAGGGAGATCGATCTACAATGAGCAGTTCTTC. Translating gives CASSIGRSIYNEQFF. The complete variable domain, with remaining parts taken from reference TRBV11-3 and TRBJ2-1, reads EAGVVQSPRYKIIEKKQPVAFWCNPISGHNTLYWYLQNLGQGPELLIRYENEEAVDDSQLPKDRFSAERLKGVDSTLKIQPAELGDSAVYLCASSIGRSIYNEQFFGPGTRLTVL.

The table lists this clone with a few counts. The rearrangement links TRBV7-9 to TRBJ2-3; 8 bases line up with TRBD1. V lost 1 base, J lost 0 bases, and 3 bases stayed unmatched. Per germline, CDR1 SEHNR and CDR2 FQNEAQ (reference sequence). This CDR3 has 16 residues. Here the CDR3 reads CASSLVRTGSTDTQYF. DNA of the CDR3: TGTGCCAGCAGCTTAGTCCGGACAGGGAGCACAGATACGCAGTATTTT.

This chain uses TRBV14 with TRBJ2-3; D is possibly TRBD2 (7 bases). Germline values: CDR1 SGHDN, CDR2 FVKESK. The CDR3 extends over 17 amino acids. Trimming took 0 bases from V and 5 from J, leaving 18 bases between them. CDR3 sequence (DNA): TGTGCCAGCAGCCAAGATAGGGGGGGCCTGCGAAGAGATACGCAGTATTTT. Translating gives CASSQDRGGLRRDTQYF.

This clone occurred a few times. The V call is TRBV10-1, the J call TRBJ1-2, with D maybe TRBD1 (6 bases). The V gene's germline CDR1 is WNHNN and CDR2 SYGVQD (reference sequence). This CDR3 is built from 14 residues. The V and J ends lost 2 bases and 6 bases respectively, with 13 bases between them. This CDR3 reads CASSEGGRADGYTF. The DNA for the CDR3 is TGCGCCAGCAGTGAGGGGGGGCGAGCTGATGGCTACACCTTC.

This clone has more than one count but fewer than ten. The chain uses TRBV20-1 and TRBJ1-1; D unclear. There are 11 residues in the CDR3. The V and J ends lost 1 base and 6 bases respectively, with 6 bases between them. Per germline, CDR1 DFQATT and CDR2 SNEGSKA (reference sequence). The CDR3 spells CSARGGAEAFF. The CDR3 nucleotides read TGCAGTGCTAGAGGCGGGGCTGAAGCTTTCTTT.

The V gene is TRBV30, the J gene TRBJ1-6; D uncertain. The germline V and J ends were trimmed by 4 bases and 6 bases, with 16 bases remaining between them. The CDR3 is 15 amino acids. CDR1 GTSNPN and CDR2 SVGIG come from the germline V gene (reference sequence). CDR3 protein: CAWTGRHASNSPLHF. The CDR3 nucleotides are TGTGCCTGGACGGGAAGACACGCGAGTAATTCACCCCTCCACTTT.